One and the same sample provided the 26 T cell receptor beta chains below, sequenced in a study of blood T cell repertoires in COVID-19. Generated by immunoSEQ multiplex PCR, the TCRdb table keeps only in-frame clones and is missing some. Among roughly 320,000 clones, roughly 86% were seen once, and the ten largest hold 1.5% to 2%. Material: peripheral blood. These receptors all come from a woman younger than 45 with COVID-19, enrolled during active disease.

The chain recombines TRBV3-1 (or the pseudogene TRBV3-2) with TRBJ2-2; 8 bases line up with TRBD2. From germline, CDR1 is LGHDT and CDR2 YNNKEL (reference sequence). This CDR3 is 17 amino acids long. V was pared by 2 bases and J by 6 bases, with 11 bases of the junction left unmatched. The CDR3: CASSQSGAGVLAGELFF. CDR3 bases: TGTGCCAGCAGCCAATCGGGAGCGGGGGTCTTAGCCGGGGAGCTGTTTTTT.

This clone was observed a single time. J is TRBJ2-1 and V is TRBV7-9; 9 nucleotides agree with TRBD1. The germline V gene encodes CDR1 SEHNR and CDR2 FQNEAQ (reference sequence). The junction had 23 bases not matched to a gene; V was cut back by 5 bases and J by 3 bases. The CDR3 length is 21 residues. CDR3 sequence (DNA): TGTGCCAGCAGCAATCCGGGACAGGGAAACCCAGCTCATCATTTCTACAATGAGCAGTTCTTC. It translates to CASSNPGQGNPAHHFYNEQFF.

The chain links TRBV7-2 to TRBJ1-5; D unresolved. This CDR3 has 16 amino acids. V was pared by 5 bases and J by 6 bases, with 20 bases between. The germline gives CDR1 SGHTA, CDR2 FQGNSA. The CDR3 sequence: CASSTDRSRPGQPQHF. The DNA for the CDR3 is TGTGCCAGCAGCACCGACCGATCAAGACCGGGTCAGCCCCAGCATTTT.

On this clone: Its ends do not fully match the called genes, so a read error is possible. V is TRBV7-7 and J is TRBJ1-5; possibly TRBD1 for D (6 bases). The CDR3 length is 19 residues. CDR1 and CDR2 from the germline V gene are SSHAT and FNYEAQ (reference sequence). This CDR3 is CASSPHRFTGWSGNQPQHF. The CDR3 coding sequence is TGTGCTAGCAGCCCACACAGATTTACAGGGTGGAGTGGCAATCAGCCCCAGCATTTT.

The J gene is TRBJ2-1, the V gene TRBV7-9; 12 bases are a match to TRBD2. The junction had 6 bases not matched to a gene; V was cut back by 4 bases and J by 8 bases. The CDR3 runs 15 residues. The V gene's germline CDR1 is SEHNR and CDR2 FQNEAQ (reference sequence). The CDR3 protein is CASSSSGGAFDEQFF. CDR3 in DNA: TGTGCCAGCAGCTCTAGCGGGGGGGCTTTCGATGAGCAGTTCTTC.

The gene calls are TRBV29-1 and TRBJ2-5, with a possible D match to TRBD2 (6 bases). Germline V gives CDR1 SQVTM, CDR2 ANQGSEA. Trimming left V 7 bases short and J 5 bases short, with 23 bases between. CDR3 length equals 15 residues. The CDR3 loop is CSAPRLLAPRETQYF. The CDR3 DNA reads TGCAGCGCTCCCCGCCTACTAGCCCCAAGGGAGACCCAGTACTTC. Drawing the rest from reference TRBV29-1 and TRBJ2-5, the complete variable domain is SAVISQKPSRDICQRGTSLTIQCQVDSQVTMMFWYRQQPGQSLTLIATANQGSEATYESGFVIDKFPISRPNLTFSTLTVSNMSPEDSSIYLCSAPRLLAPRETQYFGPGTRLLVL.

V gene TRBV7-8 combines with J gene TRBJ2-5, with D possibly being TRBD2 (6 bases). This CDR3 spans 15 amino acids. The germline CDR1 and CDR2 sequences are SGHVS and FQNEAQ. V was trimmed by 1 base and J by 5 bases, leaving 14 bases between them. Here the CDR3 DNA reads TGTGCCAGCAGCTTAGGGAGGAGGGCGGGGGAGACCCAGTACTTC. Its translation is CASSLGRRAGETQYF.

The chain has TRBV19 and TRBJ1-5, with D maybe TRBD1 (5 bases). The germline V gene encodes CDR1 LNHDA and CDR2 SQIVND (reference sequence). V was pared by 3 bases and J by 5 bases, with 14 bases between. This CDR3 spans 15 amino acids. CDR3 in amino acids: CASSIARGVYQPQHF. CDR3 DNA sequence: TGTGCCAGTAGTATCGCCCGGGGGGTCTATCAGCCCCAGCATTTT.

The rearrangement uses TRBV9 and TRBJ2-1; possibly TRBD2 for D (7 bases). The germline V gene encodes CDR1 SGDLS and CDR2 YYNGEE. Between the trimmed V and J ends, which lost 0 bases and 8 bases, there was a span of 12 bases. The CDR3 sequence is 14 residues long. CDR3 coding DNA: TGTGCCAGCAGCGTAGAGGGGGGGCCCTATGAGCAGTTCTTC. The encoded protein is CASSVEGGPYEQFF.

The CDR3 nucleotides read TGTGCCAGCAGCCAGTTGACAGGAACTAATGAAAAACTGTTTTTT. Protein sequence: CASSQLTGTNEKLFF. This chain links TRBV3-1 (or the pseudogene TRBV3-2) with TRBJ1-4; TRBD1 might be the D (6 bases). Trimming removed 3 bases from V and 1 base from J, with 9 bases in between. CDR3 length: 15 residues. CDR1 is LGHDT and CDR2 is YNNKEL in the germline V gene (reference sequence).

The chain couples TRBV3-1 (or the pseudogene TRBV3-2) to TRBJ1-5, with 12 nucleotides matching TRBD1. CDR3 length: 14 amino acids. CDR1 and CDR2 (germline): LGHDT, YNNKEL (reference sequence). Trimming at V came to 4 bases and at J to 7 bases, leaving 2 bases not matched to a gene. The CDR3: CASSPGQGAQPQHF. In DNA, the CDR3 is TGTGCCAGCAGCCCGGGACAGGGGGCCCAGCCCCAGCATTTT.

This chain uses TRBV5-4 with TRBJ2-2, with 11 bases that match TRBD2. V dropped 4 bases and J dropped 5; count of bases not matched to a gene: 10. The germline V gene encodes CDR1 SGHNT and CDR2 YYREEE (reference sequence). This CDR3 region has 17 residues. In DNA form, the CDR3 reads TGTGCCAGCAGCAGACCTTTAGCGGGGGGGCTTACCGGGGAGCTGTTTTTT. Protein product: CASSRPLAGGLTGELFF.

The CDR3 here is CASSLNGKETQYF. The CDR3 coding sequence is TGTGCCAGCAGTTTAAACGGGAAAGAGACCCAGTACTTC. The rearrangement joins TRBV12-3 or TRBV12-4 to TRBJ2-5; D is possibly TRBD2 (5 bases). This CDR3 has 13 residues. The V end lost 2 bases, the J end lost 3 bases, and 7 bases lay between the germline ends.

The gene calls are TRBV18 and TRBJ1-1; 7 bases line up with TRBD1. Trimming at V came to 2 bases and at J to 3 bases, leaving 15 bases not matched to a gene. This CDR3 comprises 18 residues. Germline CDR1 is KGHSH and CDR2 is LQKENI. The CDR3 is CASSPNRGGGDKDTEAFF. In DNA, the CDR3 is TGTGCCAGCTCACCAAACAGGGGAGGCGGGGACAAAGACACTGAAGCTTTCTTT.

The chain combines TRBV3-1 (or the pseudogene TRBV3-2) with TRBJ1-1; no reliable D call. Trimming took off 4 bases at V and 1 base at J, with 10 bases between the two ends. Germline CDR1 reads LGHDT; CDR2 reads YNNKEL (reference sequence). The CDR3 spans 14 residues. Here the CDR3 reads CASSPRPGNTEAFF. CDR3 DNA sequence: TGTGCCAGCAGCCCACGGCCAGGGAACACTGAAGCTTTCTTT.

The rearrangement links TRBV5-1 to TRBJ2-3; D is possibly TRBD1 (7 bases). Germline-derived CDR1 and CDR2 are SGHRS and YFSETQ. Between the trimmed V and J ends, which lost 3 bases and 2 bases, there was a span of 28 bases. The CDR3 consists of 20 residues. The CDR3 here is CASSSSTGNGGLGSTDTQYF. As DNA, the CDR3 is TGCGCCAGCAGCTCATCGACAGGGAATGGGGGACTGGGATCCACAGATACGCAGTATTTT.

The chain uses TRBV10-2 and TRBJ1-5; D perhaps matches TRBD1 (5 bases). Germline V gene data show CDR1 as WSHSY and CDR2 as SAAADI. The V and J ends lost 3 bases and 7 bases respectively, with 13 bases between them. The CDR3 runs 14 residues. The DNA of the CDR3 is TGCGCCAGCAGTGATCCAGGGCTGTACCAGCCCCAGCATTTT. Amino acids: CASSDPGLYQPQHF.

The gene calls are TRBV18 and TRBJ1-5, with 8 bases lining up with TRBD1. The ends lost 3 bases at V and 7 bases at J; junction bases unmatched: 8. CDR1 is KGHSH, CDR2 LQKENI, per germline. This CDR3 is 15 amino acids long. This CDR3 reads CASSPTQGVGQPQHF. The CDR3 nucleotides are TGTGCCAGCTCACCTACACAGGGGGTTGGACAGCCCCAGCATTTT. Full variable domain (outside the CDR3, taken from reference TRBV18 and TRBJ1-5): NAGVMQNPRHLVRRRGQEARLRCSPMKGHSHVYWYRQLPEEGLKFMVYLQKENIIDESGMPKERFSAEFPKEGPSILRIQQVVRGDSAAYFCASSPTQGVGQPQHFGDGTRLSIL.

The chain recombines TRBV5-5 with TRBJ2-7, with 10 bases lining up with TRBD1. J gave up 3 bases and V 6 bases, and 9 bases lay outside the gene matches. The CDR3 is 15 residues long. Germline CDR1 and CDR2: SGHKS and YYEKEE (reference sequence). The CDR3 loop reads CASTPSRDRGYEQYF. In DNA, the CDR3 is TGTGCCAGCACCCCCTCCCGGGACAGGGGCTACGAGCAGTACTTC. Together with reference TRBV5-5 and TRBJ2-7, the CDR3 gives the full variable domain: DAGVTQSPTHLIKTRGQQVTLRCSPISGHKSVSWYQQVLGQGPQFIFQYYEKEERGRGNFPDRFSARQFPNYSSELNVNALLLGDSALYLCASTPSRDRGYEQYFGPGTRLTVT.

To note about this clone: The same CDR3 can be traced to other DNA sequences in this sample. The rearrangement uses TRBV28 and TRBJ1-1; no clear D. Germline CDR1 and CDR2: MDHEN and SYDVKM. V lost 3 bases to trimming and J lost 0 bases, with 8 bases between them. This CDR3 contains 14 residues. CDR3 region: CASSLGRVNTEAFF. The CDR3 bases are TGTGCCAGCAGTTTGGGGAGGGTGAACACTGAAGCTTTCTTT.

V gene TRBV12-1 combines with J gene TRBJ2-7; the D call in the table, TRBD2, was not verified against the DNA. TRBV12-1 corresponds to a pseudogene. This CDR3 contains 16 residues. CDR3 protein: CASSWGGPGKYYEQYV. The CDR3 DNA is TGTGCCAGCAGCTGGGGGGGGCCAGGGAAATACTACGAGCAGTACGTC.

The rearrangement links TRBV6-5 to TRBJ1-5; D is undetermined. CDR1 MNHEY and CDR2 SVGAGI come from the germline V gene. The CDR3 has 12 residues. The V gene lost 8 bases and the J gene lost 0 bases, with 5 bases spanning the gap. CDR3 coding DNA: TGTGCCAGCCGCTATAGCAATCAGCCCCAGCATTTT. This gives the protein CASRYSNQPQHF.

The chain recombines TRBV2 with TRBJ1-2; tentatively, D is TRBD1 (5 bases). V lost 4 bases and J lost 8, with 14 bases in between. This CDR3 has 13 residues. CDR1 and CDR2 (germline): SNHLY, FYNNEI. CDR3 sequence (DNA): TGTGCCAGCAGTGGGCCTGGGAGGGGAGGCTACACCTTC. Its protein product is CASSGPGRGGYTF.

The chain employs TRBV7-2 and TRBJ1-6; D may be TRBD1 (6 bases). The CDR3 totals 15 residues. V was shortened by 5 bases and J by 6 bases, with 14 bases between the two germline ends. Germline assignment: CDR1 SGHTA and CDR2 FQGNSA. CDR3 coding DNA: TGTGCCAGCAGCGAGTGGGGGGGCCGTAATTCACCCCTCCACTTT. Amino acid sequence: CASSEWGGRNSPLHF.

The genes are TRBV3-1 (or the pseudogene TRBV3-2) and TRBJ1-6; no reliable D call. Germline V lookup: CDR1 LGHDT, CDR2 YNNKEL (reference sequence). V gave up 0 bases and J gave up 6 bases, with 15 bases separating them. CDR3 length: 17 amino acids. For the CDR3, the DNA is TGTGCCAGCAGCCAAGATCCGGCGGCCTCCCGTAATTCACCCCTCCACTTT. Its translation is CASSQDPAASRNSPLHF.

The V call is TRBV29-1, the J call TRBJ1-4; 12 nucleotides agree with TRBD1. From germline, CDR1 is SQVTM and CDR2 ANQGSEA. The CDR3 length is 12 residues. Unmatched junction bases numbered 2, after V lost 7 bases and J lost 8 bases. The CDR3 nucleotides are TGCAGCGCGGGACAGGGGGCGGAAAAACTGTTTTTT. This translates into CSAGQGAEKLFF.